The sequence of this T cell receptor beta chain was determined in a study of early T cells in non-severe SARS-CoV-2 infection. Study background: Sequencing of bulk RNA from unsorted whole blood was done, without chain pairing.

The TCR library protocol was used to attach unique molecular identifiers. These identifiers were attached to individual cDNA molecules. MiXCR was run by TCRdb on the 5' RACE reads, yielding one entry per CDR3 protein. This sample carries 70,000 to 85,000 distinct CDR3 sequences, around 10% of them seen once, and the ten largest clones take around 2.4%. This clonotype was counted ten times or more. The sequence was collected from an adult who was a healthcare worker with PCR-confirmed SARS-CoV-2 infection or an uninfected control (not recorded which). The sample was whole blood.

The CDR3 bases are TGTGCCACCCTCGACACGCTAGCGGGAGCAGGGGGGCAGTTCTTC. Its protein product is CATLDTLAGAGGQFF. The chain is built from TRBV15 and TRBJ2-1, with 10 bases fitting TRBD2. The CDR3 consists of 15 residues. CDR1 is LNHNV and CDR2 is YYDKDF in the germline V gene (reference sequence). J lost 12 bases, V lost 8 bases, and 16 bases had no gene match.